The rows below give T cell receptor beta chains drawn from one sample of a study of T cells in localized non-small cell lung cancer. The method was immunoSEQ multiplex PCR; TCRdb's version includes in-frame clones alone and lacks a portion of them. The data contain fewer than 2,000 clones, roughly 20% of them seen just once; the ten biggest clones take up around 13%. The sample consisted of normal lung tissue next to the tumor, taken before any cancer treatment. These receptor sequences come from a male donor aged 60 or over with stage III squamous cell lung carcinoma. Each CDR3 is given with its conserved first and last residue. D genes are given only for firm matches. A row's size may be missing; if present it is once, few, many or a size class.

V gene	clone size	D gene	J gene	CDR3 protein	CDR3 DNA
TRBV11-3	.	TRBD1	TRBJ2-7	CASSSRSGTDEQYF	TGTGCCAGCAGCTCCCGATCCGGGACAGACGAGCAGTACTTC
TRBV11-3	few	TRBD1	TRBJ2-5	CASSYTQGARETQYF	TGTGCCAGCAGTTATACACAGGGGGCCCGGGAGACCCAGTACTTC
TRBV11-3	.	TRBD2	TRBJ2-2	CASSLGTSTGELFF	TGTGCCAGCAGCTTAGGGACTAGCACCGGGGAGCTGTTTTTT
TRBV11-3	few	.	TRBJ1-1	CASSPGPRGGNTEAFF	TGTGCCAGCAGCCCCGGCCCCAGGGGAGGAAACACTGAAGCTTTCTTT
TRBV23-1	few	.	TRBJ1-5	CASSQDLDTNQPQHF	TGCGCCAGCAGCCAAGATCTAGATACCAATCAGCCCCAGCATTTT
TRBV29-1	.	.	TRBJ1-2	CSVEDSWGGSLNYGYTF	TGCAGCGTTGAAGATTCCTGGGGAGGGTCCCTGAACTATGGCTACACCTTC
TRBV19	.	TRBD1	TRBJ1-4	CASKRLDREGEKLFF	TGTGCCAGTAAACGATTGGACAGGGAGGGTGAAAAACTGTTTTTT
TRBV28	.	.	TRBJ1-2	CASSFPRRADYGYTF	TGTGCCAGCAGTTTCCCCCGCCGCGCGGACTATGGCTACACCTTC
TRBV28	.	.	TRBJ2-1	CASSPGVPYNEQFF	TGTGCCAGCAGTCCGGGAGTCCCTTACAATGAGCAGTTCTTC
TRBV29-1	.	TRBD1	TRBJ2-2	CSVRGQGGTGELFF	TGCAGCGTTCGAGGACAGGGCGGCACCGGGGAGCTGTTTTTT
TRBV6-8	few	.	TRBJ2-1	CAISRGSGGDNEQFF	TGTGCCATCAGTCGGGGGAGCGGAGGGGACAATGAGCAGTTCTTC
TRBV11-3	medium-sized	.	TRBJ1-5	CASSLGHRDTDQPQHF	TGTGCCAGCAGCTTAGGGCACAGGGATACGGATCAGCCCCAGCATTTT
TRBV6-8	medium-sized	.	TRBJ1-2	CASASGNFDGYTF	TGTGCCAGCGCGAGCGGGAATTTTGATGGCTACACCTTC
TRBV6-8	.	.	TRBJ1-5	CASSYKQGGNQPQHF	TGTGCCAGCAGTTATAAGCAGGGTGGCAATCAGCCCCAGCATTTT
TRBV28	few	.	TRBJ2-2	CASSFSVGELFF	TGTGCCAGCAGTTTTTCTGTCGGGGAGCTGTTTTTT
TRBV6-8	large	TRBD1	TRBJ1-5	CASKRGTGNQPQHF	TGTGCCAGCAAAAGAGGGACAGGTAATCAGCCCCAGCATTTT
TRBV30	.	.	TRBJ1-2	CAWSPGQLYTF	TGTGCCTGGAGTCCCGGACAGCTCTACACCTTC
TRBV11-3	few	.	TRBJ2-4	CASSFDKGLVGIQYF	TGTGCCAGCAGCTTCGATAAGGGTCTTGTCGGCATTCAGTACTTC
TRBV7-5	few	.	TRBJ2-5	CASSLRVNTYQETQYF	TGTGCCAGCAGCTTACGGGTAAACACGTACCAAGAGACCCAGTACTTC
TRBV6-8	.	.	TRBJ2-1	CASGGHYNEQFF	TGTGCCAGCGGGGGCCATTACAATGAGCAGTTCTTC
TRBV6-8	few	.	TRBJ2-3	CASSYSPPDTQYF	TGTGCCAGCAGTTACTCGCCACCAGATACGCAGTATTTT
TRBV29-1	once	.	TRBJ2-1	CSVWNPWSSSSYNEQFF	TGCAGCGTCTGGAACCCCTGGTCGTCGAGCTCCTACAATGAGCAGTTCTTC
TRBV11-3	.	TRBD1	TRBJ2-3	CASAWDSSTDTQYF	TGTGCCAGCGCTTGGGACAGTAGCACAGATACGCAGTATTTT
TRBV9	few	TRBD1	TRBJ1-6	CASSRTGNNSPLHF	TGTGCCAGCAGCAGGACAGGAAATAATTCACCCCTCCACTTT
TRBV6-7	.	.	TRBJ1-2	CASSDNYGYTF	TGTGCCAGCAGTGACAACTATGGCTACACCTTC
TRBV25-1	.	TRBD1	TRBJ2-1	CASSARDSGYNEQFF	TGTGCCAGCAGTGCCCGGGACAGCGGATACAATGAGCAGTTCTTC
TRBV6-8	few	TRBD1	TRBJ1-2	CARPSGQGESLANYGYTF	TGTGCCAGGCCTTCGGGACAGGGTGAAAGCCTAGCTAACTATGGCTACACCTTC
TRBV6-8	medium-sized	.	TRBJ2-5	CASRGRASDSGETQYF	TGTGCCAGCAGGGGTAGGGCTAGCGACTCGGGGGAGACCCAGTACTTC
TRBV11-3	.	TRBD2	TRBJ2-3	CASSRGLAGDQADTQYF	TGTGCCAGCAGCCGAGGACTAGCGGGGGACCAGGCAGATACGCAGTATTTT
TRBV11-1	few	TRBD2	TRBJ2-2	CASSLATSGRNTGELFF	TGTGCCAGCAGCTTGGCCACTAGCGGGAGGAACACCGGGGAGCTGTTTTTT
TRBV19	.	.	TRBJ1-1	CASSIMGVNTEAFF	TGTGCCAGTAGTATTATGGGCGTGAACACTGAAGCTTTCTTT
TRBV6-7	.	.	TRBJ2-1	CASQRGNEQFF	TGTGCCAGCCAACGGGGCAATGAGCAGTTCTTC
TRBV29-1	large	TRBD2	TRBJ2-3	CSANPPSGVTDTQYF	TGCAGCGCCAACCCCCCTAGCGGGGTCACAGATACGCAGTATTTT
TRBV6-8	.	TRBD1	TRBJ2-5	CASRATGGGQTQYF	TGTGCCAGCAGAGCGACAGGGGGAGGACAGACCCAGTACTTC
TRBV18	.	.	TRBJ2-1	CASSDTSISYNEQFF	TGTGCCAGCTCAGACACCAGTATCTCCTACAATGAGCAGTTCTTC
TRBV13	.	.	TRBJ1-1	CASSLVGGNTEAFF	TGTGCCAGCAGCTTAGTGGGGGGAAACACTGAAGCTTTCTTT
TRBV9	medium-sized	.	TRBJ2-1	CASSALGGAFGNEQFF	TGTGCCAGCAGCGCTCTAGGGGGGGCGTTTGGCAATGAGCAGTTCTTC
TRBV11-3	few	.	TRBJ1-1	CASSLVGRSNTEAFF	TGTGCCAGCAGCTTAGTGGGGAGAAGCAACACTGAAGCTTTCTTT
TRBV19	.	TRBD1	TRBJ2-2	CASTTPGTGLFRGELFF	TGTGCCAGTACCACGCCCGGGACAGGGTTGTTCCGCGGGGAGCTGTTTTTT
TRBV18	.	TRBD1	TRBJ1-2	CASSPSGTGSDGYTF	TGTGCCAGCTCACCTTCCGGGACAGGGTCTGATGGCTACACCTTC
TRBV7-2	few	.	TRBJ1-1	CASSPRMDTEAFF	TGTGCCAGCAGCCCCCGCATGGACACTGAAGCTTTCTTT